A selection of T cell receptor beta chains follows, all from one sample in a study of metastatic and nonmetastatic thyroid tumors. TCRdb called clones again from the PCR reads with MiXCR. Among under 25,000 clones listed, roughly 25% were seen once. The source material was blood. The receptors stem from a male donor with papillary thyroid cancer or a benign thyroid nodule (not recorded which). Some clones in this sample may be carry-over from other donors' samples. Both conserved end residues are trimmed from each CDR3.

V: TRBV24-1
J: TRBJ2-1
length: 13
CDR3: ATSRAGGLNNEQF

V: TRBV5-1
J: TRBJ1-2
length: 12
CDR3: ASSGQGAADGYT

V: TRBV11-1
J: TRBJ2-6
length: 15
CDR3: ASSFRDRVTGANVLT

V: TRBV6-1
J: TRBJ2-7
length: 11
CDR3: ASSELAGYEQY

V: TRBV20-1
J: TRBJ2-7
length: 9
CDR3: SARYSYEQY

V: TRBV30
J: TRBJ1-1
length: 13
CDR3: AWMDSGTGNTEAF

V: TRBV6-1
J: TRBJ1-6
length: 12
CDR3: ASRGTVQHSPLH

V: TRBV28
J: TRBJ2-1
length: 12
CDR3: ASSEPGGGGEQF

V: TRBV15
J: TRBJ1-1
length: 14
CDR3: ATSRGLEGSGTEAF

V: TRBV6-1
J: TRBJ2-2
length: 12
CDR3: ASSEGWGTGELF

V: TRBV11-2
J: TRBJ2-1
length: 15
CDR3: ASSLEGGLAGEHEQF

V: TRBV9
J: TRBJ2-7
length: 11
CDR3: ASSTSEGYEQY

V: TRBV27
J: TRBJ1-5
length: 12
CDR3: ASSFGGGDRPQH

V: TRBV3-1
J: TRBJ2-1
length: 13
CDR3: ASSQGPSGSSGQF

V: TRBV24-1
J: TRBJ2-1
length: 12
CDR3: ATSVAGTHNEQF

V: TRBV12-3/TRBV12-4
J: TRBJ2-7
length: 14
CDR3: ASSGHGTRGSYEQY

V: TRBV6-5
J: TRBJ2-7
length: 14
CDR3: ASSSSHRGRSYEQY

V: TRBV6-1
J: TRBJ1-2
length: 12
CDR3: ASTKDGVDRGYT

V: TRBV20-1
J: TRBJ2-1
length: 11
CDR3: SARWRGGDEQF

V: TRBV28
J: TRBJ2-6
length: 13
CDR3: ASSPLLSGANVLT

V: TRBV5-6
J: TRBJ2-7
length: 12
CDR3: ASRGWDRPYEQY

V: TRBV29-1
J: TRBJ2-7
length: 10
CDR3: SVKTVSYEQY

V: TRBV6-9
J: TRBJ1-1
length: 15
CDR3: ASSYFDFPTGPTEAF

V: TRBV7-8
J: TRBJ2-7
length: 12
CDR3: ASSLLAGSYEQY

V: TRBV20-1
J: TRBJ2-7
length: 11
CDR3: SARGTGSYEQY

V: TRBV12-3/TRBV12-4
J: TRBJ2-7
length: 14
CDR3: ASSLGTGLRAVLRD

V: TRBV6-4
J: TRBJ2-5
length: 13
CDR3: ANLVGQGGQETQY

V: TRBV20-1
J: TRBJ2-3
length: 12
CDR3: SARDYSGTDTQY

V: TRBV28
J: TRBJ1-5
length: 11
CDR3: ASSFIRNQPQH

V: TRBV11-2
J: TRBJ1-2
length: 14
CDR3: AIRGQLIGSNYGYT

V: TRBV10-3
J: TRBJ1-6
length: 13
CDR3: AISDGSGMASPLH

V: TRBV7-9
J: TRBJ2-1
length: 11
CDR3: ASRTLAGDEQF

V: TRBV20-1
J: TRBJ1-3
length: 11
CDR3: SATGGGGNTIY

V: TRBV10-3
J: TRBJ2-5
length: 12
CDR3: AISGGTGRETQY

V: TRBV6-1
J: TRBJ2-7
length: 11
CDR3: ASSPRDFYEQY

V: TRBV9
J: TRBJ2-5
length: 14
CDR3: ASSVLGSGWSETQY

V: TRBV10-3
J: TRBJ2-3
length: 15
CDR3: AIRPQGTSGSTDTQY

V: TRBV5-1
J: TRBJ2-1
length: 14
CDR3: ASSLAPGFIYNEQF

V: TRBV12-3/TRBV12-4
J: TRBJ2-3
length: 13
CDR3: ASSPNTASTDTQY